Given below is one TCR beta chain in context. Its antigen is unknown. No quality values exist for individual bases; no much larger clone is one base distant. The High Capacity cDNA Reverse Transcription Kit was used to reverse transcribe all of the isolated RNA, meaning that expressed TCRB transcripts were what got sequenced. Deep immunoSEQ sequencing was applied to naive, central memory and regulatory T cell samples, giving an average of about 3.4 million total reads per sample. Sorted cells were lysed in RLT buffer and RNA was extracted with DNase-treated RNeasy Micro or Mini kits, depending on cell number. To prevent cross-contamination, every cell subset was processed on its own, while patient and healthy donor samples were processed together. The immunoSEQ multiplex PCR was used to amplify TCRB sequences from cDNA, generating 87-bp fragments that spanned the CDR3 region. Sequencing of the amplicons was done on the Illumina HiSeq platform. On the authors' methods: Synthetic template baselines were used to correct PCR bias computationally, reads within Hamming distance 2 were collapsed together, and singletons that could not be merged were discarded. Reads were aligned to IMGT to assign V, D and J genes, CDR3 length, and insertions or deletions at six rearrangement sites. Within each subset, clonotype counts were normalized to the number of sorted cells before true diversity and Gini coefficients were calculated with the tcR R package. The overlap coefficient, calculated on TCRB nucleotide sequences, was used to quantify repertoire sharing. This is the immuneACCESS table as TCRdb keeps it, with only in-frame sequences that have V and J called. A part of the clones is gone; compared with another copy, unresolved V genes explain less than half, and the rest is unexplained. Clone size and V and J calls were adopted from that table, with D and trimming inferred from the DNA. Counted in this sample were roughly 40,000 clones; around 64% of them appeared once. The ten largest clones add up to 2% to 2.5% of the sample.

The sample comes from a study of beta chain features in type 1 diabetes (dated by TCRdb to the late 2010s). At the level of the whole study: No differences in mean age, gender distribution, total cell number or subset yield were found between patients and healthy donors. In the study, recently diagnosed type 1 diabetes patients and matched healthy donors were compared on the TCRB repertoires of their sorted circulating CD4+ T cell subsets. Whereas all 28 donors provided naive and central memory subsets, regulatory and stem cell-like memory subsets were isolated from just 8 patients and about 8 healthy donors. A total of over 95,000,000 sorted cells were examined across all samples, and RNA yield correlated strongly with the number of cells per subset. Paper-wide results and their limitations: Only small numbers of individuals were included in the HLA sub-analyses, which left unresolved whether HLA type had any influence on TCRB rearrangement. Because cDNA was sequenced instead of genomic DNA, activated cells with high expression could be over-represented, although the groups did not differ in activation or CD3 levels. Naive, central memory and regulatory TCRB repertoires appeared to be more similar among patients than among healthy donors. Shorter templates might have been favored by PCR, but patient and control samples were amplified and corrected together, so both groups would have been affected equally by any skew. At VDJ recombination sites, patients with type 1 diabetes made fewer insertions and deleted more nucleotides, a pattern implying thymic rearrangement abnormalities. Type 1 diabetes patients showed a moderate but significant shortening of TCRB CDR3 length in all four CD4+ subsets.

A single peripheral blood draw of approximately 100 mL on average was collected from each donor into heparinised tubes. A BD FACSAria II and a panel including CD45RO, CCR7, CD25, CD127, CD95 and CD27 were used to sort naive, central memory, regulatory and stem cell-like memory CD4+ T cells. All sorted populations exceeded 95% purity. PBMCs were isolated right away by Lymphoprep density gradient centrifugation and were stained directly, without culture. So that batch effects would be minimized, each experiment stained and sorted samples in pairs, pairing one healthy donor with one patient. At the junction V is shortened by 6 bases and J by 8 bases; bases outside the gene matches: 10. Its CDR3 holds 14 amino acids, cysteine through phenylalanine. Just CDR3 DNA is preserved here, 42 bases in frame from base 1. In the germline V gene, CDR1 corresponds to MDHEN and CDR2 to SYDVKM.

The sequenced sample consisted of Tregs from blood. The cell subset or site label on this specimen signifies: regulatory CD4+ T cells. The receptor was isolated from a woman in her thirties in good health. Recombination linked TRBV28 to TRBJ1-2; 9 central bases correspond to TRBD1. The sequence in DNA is TGTGCCAGCAGGAGTCCCGGGACAGGGAGAGGCTACACCTTC. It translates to CASRSPGTGRGYTF.